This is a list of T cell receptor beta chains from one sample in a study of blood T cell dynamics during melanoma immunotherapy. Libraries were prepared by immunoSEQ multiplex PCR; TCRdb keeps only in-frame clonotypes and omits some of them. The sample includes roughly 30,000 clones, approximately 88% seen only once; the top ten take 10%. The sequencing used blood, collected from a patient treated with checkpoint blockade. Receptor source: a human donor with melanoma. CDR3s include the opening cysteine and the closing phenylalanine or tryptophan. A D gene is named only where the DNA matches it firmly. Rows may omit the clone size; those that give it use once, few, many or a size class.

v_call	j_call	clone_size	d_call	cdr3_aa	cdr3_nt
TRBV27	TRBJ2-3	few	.	CASQYSGSTDTQYF	TGTGCCAGCCAATACTCGGGTAGCACAGATACGCAGTATTTT
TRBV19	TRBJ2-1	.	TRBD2	CASKTSGGASYNEQFF	TGTGCCAGTAAGACTAGCGGGGGGGCTAGTTACAATGAGCAGTTCTTC
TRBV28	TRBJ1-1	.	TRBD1	CASTVPGTGDRGAFF	TGTGCCAGCACCGTGCCCGGGACAGGGGATCGAGGAGCTTTCTTT
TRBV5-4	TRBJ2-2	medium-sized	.	CASSLRERSGELFF	TGTGCCAGCAGCTTGAGGGAGAGGTCCGGGGAGCTGTTTTTT
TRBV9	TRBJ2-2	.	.	CASSPRTAYTGELFF	TGTGCCAGCAGCCCCCGGACCGCATACACCGGGGAGCTGTTTTTT
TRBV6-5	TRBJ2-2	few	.	CASSYEESVTGELFF	TGTGCCAGCAGTTATGAGGAATCGGTCACCGGGGAGCTGTTTTTT
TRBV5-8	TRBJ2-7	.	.	CASSLELADYEQYF	TGTGCCAGCAGCTTGGAGCTAGCAGACTACGAGCAGTACTTC
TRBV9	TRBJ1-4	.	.	CASSAQQLPNEKLFF	TGTGCCAGCAGCGCCCAACAGCTTCCTAATGAAAAACTGTTTTTT
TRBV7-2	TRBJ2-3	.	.	CASSSRTGSDTQYF	TGTGCCAGCAGCTCCCGGACGGGTTCAGATACGCAGTATTTT
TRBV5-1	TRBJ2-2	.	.	CASDLTGTNTGELFF	TGCGCCAGCGACCTAACAGGGACGAACACCGGGGAGCTGTTTTTT
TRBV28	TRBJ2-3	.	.	CASSTAVGGRTDTQYF	TGTGCCAGCAGTACCGCGGTTGGGGGCCGCACAGATACGCAGTATTTT
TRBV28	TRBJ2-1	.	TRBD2	CASSLGLAGSSYNEQFF	TGTGCCAGCAGTTTAGGACTAGCGGGAAGCTCCTACAATGAGCAGTTCTTC
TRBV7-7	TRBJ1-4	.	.	CASSWAVGEKLFF	TGTGCTAGCAGCTGGGCAGTGGGGGAAAAACTGTTTTTT
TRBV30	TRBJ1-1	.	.	CAWSRGTEAFF	TGTGCCTGGAGTAGGGGGACTGAAGCTTTCTTT
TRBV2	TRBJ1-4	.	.	CASSGEGYEKLFF	TGTGCCAGCAGTGGAGAAGGGTATGAAAAACTGTTTTTT
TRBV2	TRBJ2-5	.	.	CASSRRGREVETQYF	TGTGCCAGCAGTCGCCGGGGGCGCGAGGTAGAGACCCAGTACTTC
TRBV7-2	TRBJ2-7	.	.	CASSLAGRDIYEQYF	TGTGCCAGCAGCTTAGCGGGACGGGATATCTACGAGCAGTACTTC
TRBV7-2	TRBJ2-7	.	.	CASSLVEGFFGEQYF	TGTGCCAGCAGCTTAGTGGAGGGTTTCTTTGGCGAGCAGTACTTC
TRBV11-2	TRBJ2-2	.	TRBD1	CASSLGTGESGELFF	TGTGCCAGCAGCTTGGGGACAGGGGAGTCCGGGGAGCTGTTTTTT
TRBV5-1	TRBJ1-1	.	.	CASSLALGGTEAFF	TGCGCCAGCAGCTTGGCTCTGGGTGGCACTGAAGCTTTCTTT